This T cell receptor (beta chain) was sequenced for a study of T cells in Graves' hyperthyroidism and ophthalmopathy. Researchers took RNA transcripts and amplified the TCR beta CDR3 regions from them. Carried out on the TCR CDR3, a first-round RT-PCR used the HTBI primer set. MiXCR, applied by TCRdb to the multiplex PCR reads, yields one record per CDR3 protein. The sample yields around 500,000 distinct CDR3 sequences, roughly a sixth seen once. The germline V gene encodes CDR1 DFQATT and CDR2 SNEGSKA (reference sequence). The germline V and J ends were trimmed by 3 bases and 1 base, with 13 bases remaining between them. The CDR3 has 14 amino acids. This clonotype has at least ten counts.

The sequencing input was blood. The chain carries TRBV20-1 and TRBJ2-7, with D unclear. The receptor was isolated from a woman aged 25 to 39 with Graves' ophthalmopathy. CDR3 DNA sequence: TGCAGTGCTAGTCTAGGGTTCTTATCCTACGAGCAGTACTTC. Protein: CSASLGFLSYEQYF.